The rows below give T cell receptor beta chains drawn from one sample of a study of patients and donors after allogeneic stem cell transplantation. TCRdb fed the RT-PCR reads into MiXCR, producing one record per CDR3 protein. The sample consists of about 110,000 distinct CDR3 sequences, about a third of them appearing once. The sequencing input was blood, either unsorted or a sorted T cell fraction (not recorded which). Receptors originate from a human donor who was either an allogeneic HSCT recipient or a stem cell or donor lymphocyte infusion donor (not recorded which). It is not recorded whose cells these are; they may come from a transplant donor. The CDR3 runs from the conserved cysteine through the conserved F or W. Fields, in order: D gene, J gene, clone size, CDR3 length, V gene, CDR3 protein, CDR3 DNA. A D gene is named only where the DNA matches it firmly. The size of a clone is reported for some rows only, either as once, few or many, or as a class for expanded clones.

D: .; J: TRBJ2-3; size: .; length: 15; V: TRBV5-1; CDR3: CASSFRGASTDTQYF; DNA: TGCGCCAGCAGCTTCAGGGGCGCTAGCACAGATACGCAGTATTTT
D: .; J: TRBJ2-3; size: .; length: 16; V: TRBV6-5; CDR3: CASRFGTAAPGDTQYF; DNA: TGTGCCAGCAGATTTGGGACGGCGGCGCCAGGGGATACGCAGTATTTT
D: TRBD2; J: TRBJ2-1; size: few; length: 13; V: TRBV20-1; CDR3: CSALPGLADEQFF; DNA: TGCAGTGCTCTGCCGGGACTAGCTGATGAGCAGTTCTTC
D: .; J: TRBJ2-1; size: once; length: 14; V: TRBV29-1; CDR3: CSVWVGLSYNEQFF; DNA: TGCAGCGTTTGGGTTGGACTTAGCTACAATGAGCAGTTCTTC
D: .; J: TRBJ1-1; size: .; length: 15; V: TRBV20-1; CDR3: CSARVTGSGNTEAFF; DNA: TGCAGTGCTAGAGTCACTGGGTCGGGTAACACTGAAGCTTTCTTT
D: .; J: TRBJ1-2; size: few; length: 18; V: TRBV7-9; CDR3: CASSQLGPLSDRFYGYTF; DNA: TGTGCCAGCAGCCAACTTGGGCCCCTCTCCGACAGGTTCTATGGCTACACCTTC
D: TRBD2; J: TRBJ2-2; size: once; length: 17; V: TRBV6-2/TRBV6-3; CDR3: CASLELAGVFWAGELFF; DNA: TGTGCCAGCCTCGAGCTAGCGGGAGTTTTCTGGGCCGGGGAGCTGTTTTTT
D: .; J: TRBJ2-4; size: .; length: 13; V: TRBV25-1; CDR3: CASRKLAKNIQYF; DNA: TGTGCCAGCAGAAAACTAGCCAAAAACATTCAGTACTTC
D: TRBD1; J: TRBJ1-5; size: .; length: 16; V: TRBV12-3/TRBV12-4; CDR3: CASSLYEGANYQPQHF; DNA: TGTGCCAGCAGTTTATATGAGGGGGCGAACTATCAGCCCCAGCATTTT
D: .; J: TRBJ1-2; size: .; length: 16; V: TRBV4-1; CDR3: CASSQATWTVNYGYTF; DNA: TGCGCCAGCAGCCAAGCGACTTGGACAGTAAACTATGGCTACACCTTC
D: .; J: TRBJ1-2; size: .; length: 14; V: TRBV6-6; CDR3: CASKVTTTGYGYTF; DNA: TGTGCCAGCAAGGTAACAACGACAGGTTATGGCTACACCTTC
D: TRBD2; J: TRBJ2-2; size: .; length: 14; V: TRBV20-1; CDR3: CSANLAGGTGELFF; DNA: TGCAGTGCTAACCTAGCGGGAGGTACCGGGGAGCTGTTTTTT
D: .; J: TRBJ2-5; size: few; length: 14; V: TRBV5-1; CDR3: CASSFGRNQETQYF; DNA: TGCGCCAGCAGCTTTGGACGGAATCAAGAGACCCAGTACTTC
D: .; J: TRBJ1-2; size: .; length: 16; V: TRBV7-2; CDR3: CASSISLWDVAYGYTF; DNA: TGTGCCAGCAGCATCTCGTTATGGGATGTTGCCTATGGCTACACCTTC
D: .; J: TRBJ2-7; size: .; length: 15; V: TRBV5-1; CDR3: CASSLVPADGDEQYF; DNA: TGCGCCAGCAGCTTGGTTCCGGCGGATGGGGACGAGCAGTACTTC
D: TRBD2; J: TRBJ2-1; size: .; length: 14; V: TRBV6-5; CDR3: CASSYNGRAGEQFF; DNA: TGTGCCAGCAGTTACAACGGGAGGGCCGGAGAGCAGTTCTTC
D: .; J: TRBJ1-5; size: .; length: 13; V: TRBV19; CDR3: CASSVSRVRPQHF; DNA: TGTGCCAGTAGTGTGTCCAGGGTACGGCCCCAGCATTTT
D: TRBD2; J: TRBJ2-7; size: .; length: 18; V: TRBV5-1; CDR3: CASSLVRGPRLASYEQYF; DNA: TGCGCCAGCAGCTTGGTCAGGGGACCGAGACTAGCGTCCTACGAGCAGTACTTC
D: TRBD2; J: TRBJ2-3; size: .; length: 16; V: TRBV25-1; CDR3: CASSDTSGRDGDTQYF; DNA: TGTGCCAGCTCAGATACGAGCGGGAGGGACGGAGATACGCAGTATTTT
D: TRBD2; J: TRBJ2-1; size: .; length: 16; V: TRBV5-1; CDR3: CASSSQAGGVYNEQFF; DNA: TGCGCCAGCAGCTCCCAAGCGGGAGGGGTCTACAATGAGCAGTTCTTC
D: TRBD1; J: TRBJ2-7; size: .; length: 13; V: TRBV24-1; CDR3: CATSESDRDEQYF; DNA: TGTGCCACCAGTGAATCTGACAGGGACGAGCAGTACTTC
D: TRBD2; J: TRBJ2-7; size: few; length: 11; V: TRBV29-1; CDR3: CSVLAGYEQYF; DNA: TGCAGCGTTTTAGCGGGGTACGAGCAGTACTTC
D: .; J: TRBJ2-7; size: .; length: 15; V: TRBV5-1; CDR3: CASSSTRGGYYEQYF; DNA: TGCGCCAGCAGCTCCACAAGGGGTGGATATTACGAGCAGTACTTC
D: .; J: TRBJ2-1; size: .; length: 13; V: TRBV4-3; CDR3: CASGGPRYNEQFF; DNA: TGCGCCAGCGGCGGGCCGCGTTACAATGAGCAGTTCTTC
D: TRBD2; J: TRBJ2-7; size: .; length: 15; V: TRBV20-1; CDR3: CSASRGGPFTYEQYF; DNA: TGCAGTGCTTCTCGGGGGGGACCCTTTACCTACGAGCAGTACTTC
D: .; J: TRBJ2-3; size: few; length: 16; V: TRBV5-4; CDR3: CASEGGASGGTDTQYF; DNA: TGTGCCAGCGAGGGGGGTGCGAGCGGTGGCACAGATACGCAGTATTTT
D: .; J: TRBJ2-1; size: .; length: 15; V: TRBV9; CDR3: CASSDRGGSYNEQFF; DNA: TGTGCCAGCAGCGACAGGGGGGGCTCCTACAATGAGCAGTTCTTC
D: TRBD1; J: TRBJ2-7; size: few; length: 17; V: TRBV6-6; CDR3: CASSYSTSGTGSYEQYF; DNA: TGTGCCAGCAGTTACTCCACCTCCGGGACAGGGTCCTACGAGCAGTACTTC
D: TRBD1; J: TRBJ1-2; size: .; length: 16; V: TRBV7-2; CDR3: CASSLADRGRAFGYTF; DNA: TGTGCCAGCAGCTTAGCCGACAGGGGGCGAGCTTTTGGCTACACCTTC
D: .; J: TRBJ1-4; size: few; length: 12; V: TRBV20-1; CDR3: CSANALGEKLFF; DNA: TGCAGTGCTAACGCCCTGGGGGAAAAACTGTTTTTT
D: .; J: TRBJ1-1; size: .; length: 12; V: TRBV5-6; CDR3: CASSLDRGKAFF; DNA: TGTGCCAGCAGCTTGGATCGGGGGAAGGCTTTCTTT
D: .; J: TRBJ1-4; size: .; length: 13; V: TRBV29-1; CDR3: CSVVDTIGEKLFF; DNA: TGCAGCGTTGTGGACACCATCGGGGAAAAACTGTTTTTT
D: TRBD2; J: TRBJ2-7; size: .; length: 15; V: TRBV28; CDR3: CASRNSGREPYEQYF; DNA: TGTGCCAGCCGGAATAGCGGGAGGGAACCCTACGAGCAGTACTTC
D: TRBD1; J: TRBJ1-5; size: few; length: 15; V: TRBV18; CDR3: CASSPWTGANQPQHF; DNA: TGTGCCAGCTCACCATGGACAGGGGCGAATCAGCCCCAGCATTTT
D: .; J: TRBJ1-1; size: few; length: 12; V: TRBV11-1; CDR3: CASSLARTEAFF; DNA: TGTGCCAGCAGCTTAGCCAGGACTGAAGCTTTCTTT
D: .; J: TRBJ2-7; size: once; length: 13; V: TRBV5-5; CDR3: CASSLSLPYEQYF; DNA: TGTGCCAGCAGCTTATCACTCCCCTACGAGCAGTACTTC
D: TRBD2; J: TRBJ2-5; size: .; length: 17; V: TRBV24-1; CDR3: CATSPSTWREGEETQYF; DNA: TGTGCCACCAGCCCCTCAACCTGGCGGGAGGGGGAAGAGACCCAGTACTTC
D: .; J: TRBJ2-2; size: .; length: 16; V: TRBV28; CDR3: CASSLLSGGRAGELFF; DNA: TGTGCCAGCAGTTTGCTCTCTGGGGGCCGGGCCGGGGAGCTGTTTTTT
D: .; J: TRBJ1-1; size: few; length: 12; V: TRBV21-1; CDR3: CASSSGYTEAFF; DNA: TGTGCATCATCGTCGGGGTACACTGAAGCTTTCTTT